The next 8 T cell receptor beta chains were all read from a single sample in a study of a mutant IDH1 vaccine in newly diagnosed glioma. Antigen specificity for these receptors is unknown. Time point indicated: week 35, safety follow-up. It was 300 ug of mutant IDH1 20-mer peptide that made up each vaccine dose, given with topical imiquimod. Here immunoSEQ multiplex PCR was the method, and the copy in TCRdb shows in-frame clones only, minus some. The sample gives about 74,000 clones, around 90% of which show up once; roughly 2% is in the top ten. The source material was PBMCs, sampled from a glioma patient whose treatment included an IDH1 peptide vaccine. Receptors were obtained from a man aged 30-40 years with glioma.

The CDR3 here is CASSLSGGTDTQYF. CDR3 nucleotide sequence: TGTGCCAGCAGTTTATCCGGGGGCACAGATACGCAGTATTTT. V gene TRBV28 combines with J gene TRBJ2-3; D is perhaps TRBD2 (5 bases). V gave up 1 base and J gave up 1 base, with 6 bases separating them. The germline CDR1 and CDR2 sequences are MDHEN and SYDVKM. The CDR3 has 14 residues.

In DNA, the CDR3 is TGTGCCAGCTCACCACGGCTAGCGGGAGAGGATCGGTTCTTC. It encodes CASSPRLAGEDRFF. The chain employs TRBV18 and TRBJ2-1, with TRBD2 matching 10 bases. Germline assignment: CDR1 KGHSH and CDR2 LQKENI. The V and J ends lost 1 base and 15 bases, in that order; junction bases with no gene match: 9. The length of the CDR3 is 14 residues.

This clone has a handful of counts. CDR3 region: CAWIWARGAFF. In DNA, the CDR3 is TGTGCCTGGATCTGGGCCAGGGGAGCTTTCTTT. This chain links TRBV30 with TRBJ1-1; D may be TRBD1 (6 bases). In germline, CDR1 is GTSNPN, CDR2 SVGIG (reference sequence). V was clipped by 4 bases and J by 10 bases, with 13 bases between them. This CDR3 spans 11 amino acids.

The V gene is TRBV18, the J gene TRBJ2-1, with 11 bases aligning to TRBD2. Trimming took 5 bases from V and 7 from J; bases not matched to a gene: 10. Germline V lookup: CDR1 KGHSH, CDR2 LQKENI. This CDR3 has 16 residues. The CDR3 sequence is CASSEFLAGGRNEQFF. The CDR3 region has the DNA TGTGCCAGCTCAGAGTTCTTAGCGGGAGGGCGGAATGAGCAGTTCTTC.

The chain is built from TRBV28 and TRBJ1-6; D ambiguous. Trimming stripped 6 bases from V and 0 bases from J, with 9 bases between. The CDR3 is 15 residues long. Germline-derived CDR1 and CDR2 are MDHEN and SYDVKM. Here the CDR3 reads CASSRHSSYNSPLHF. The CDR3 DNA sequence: TGTGCCAGCAGCCGACATAGCTCCTATAATTCACCCCTCCACTTT.

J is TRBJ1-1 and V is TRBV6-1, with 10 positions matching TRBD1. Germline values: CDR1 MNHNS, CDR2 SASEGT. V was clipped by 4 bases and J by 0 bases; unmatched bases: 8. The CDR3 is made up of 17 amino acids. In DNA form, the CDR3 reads TGTGCCAGCAGTGTCCGGGACAGGGGTGGGTTGAACACTGAAGCTTTCTTT. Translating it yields CASSVRDRGGLNTEAFF.

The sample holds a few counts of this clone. CDR3 bases: TGTGCCACCACCCTGTACGGGACAGGGTCGAACACTGAAGCTTTCTTT. Translating gives CATTLYGTGSNTEAFF. This chain connects TRBV15 to TRBJ1-1; 9 nucleotides match TRBD1. Germline trimming cut 7 bases from V and 1 base from J; bases unmatched to any gene: 10. This CDR3 spans 16 amino acids. Germline CDR1 reads LNHNV; CDR2 reads YYDKDF (reference sequence).

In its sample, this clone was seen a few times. DNA for the CDR3: TGCAGTGTCCCTCTAGGCACTGAAGCTTTCTTT. Its translation: CSVPLGTEAFF. The chain employs TRBV20-1 and TRBJ1-1, with no clear D. With 7 bases removed from V and 4 bases from J, the gap between germline ends came to 10 bases. The V gene's germline CDR1 is DFQATT and CDR2 SNEGSKA (reference sequence). The CDR3 runs to 11 residues.